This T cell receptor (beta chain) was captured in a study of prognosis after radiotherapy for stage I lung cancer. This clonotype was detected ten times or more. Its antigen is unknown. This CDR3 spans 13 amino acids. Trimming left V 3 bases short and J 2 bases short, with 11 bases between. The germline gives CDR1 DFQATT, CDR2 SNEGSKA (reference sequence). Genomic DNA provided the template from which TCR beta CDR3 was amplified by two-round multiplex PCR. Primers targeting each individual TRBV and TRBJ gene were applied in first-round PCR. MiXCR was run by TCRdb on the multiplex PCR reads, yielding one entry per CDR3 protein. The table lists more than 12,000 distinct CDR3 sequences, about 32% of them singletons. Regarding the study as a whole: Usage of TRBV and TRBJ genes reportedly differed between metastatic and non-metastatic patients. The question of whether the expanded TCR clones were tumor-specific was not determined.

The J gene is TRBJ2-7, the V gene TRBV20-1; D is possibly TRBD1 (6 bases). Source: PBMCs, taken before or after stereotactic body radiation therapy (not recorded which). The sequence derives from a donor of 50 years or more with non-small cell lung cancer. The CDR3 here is CSARMGHTYEQYF. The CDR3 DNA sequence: TGCAGTGCTAGGATGGGACACACCTACGAGCAGTACTTC.